This TCR beta chain was obtained from a study of cytomegalovirus exposure and HLA in healthy donors. Primers for the PCR totalled 60 Vbeta and 13 Jbeta. Generated by immunoSEQ multiplex PCR, the TCRdb table keeps only in-frame clones and is missing some. Of around 130,000 clones in the sample, 77% were seen once. Study-level points and caveats: Earlier analysis looked at TCR beta V segments, and most were productive about 87% or about 30% of the time. Overall, roughly 160 TCR beta chains were annotated as cytomegalovirus-associated.

This clone was seen a handful of times. Its specificity is unknown. The germline V gene encodes CDR1 KGHSH and CDR2 LQKENI. Trimming pared 2 bases from V and 3 bases from J, leaving 16 bases between. The CDR3 totals 16 residues. Sequencing used PBMCs. This TCR derives from a man between 18 and 29 years old in good health and CMV-seropositive. The gene calls are TRBV18 and TRBJ1-1; no clear D gene. The CDR3 nucleotides are TGTGCCAGCTCACCAGGCCCCGGCCGGAGGGACACTGAAGCTTTCTTT. The encoded protein is CASSPGPGRRDTEAFF.